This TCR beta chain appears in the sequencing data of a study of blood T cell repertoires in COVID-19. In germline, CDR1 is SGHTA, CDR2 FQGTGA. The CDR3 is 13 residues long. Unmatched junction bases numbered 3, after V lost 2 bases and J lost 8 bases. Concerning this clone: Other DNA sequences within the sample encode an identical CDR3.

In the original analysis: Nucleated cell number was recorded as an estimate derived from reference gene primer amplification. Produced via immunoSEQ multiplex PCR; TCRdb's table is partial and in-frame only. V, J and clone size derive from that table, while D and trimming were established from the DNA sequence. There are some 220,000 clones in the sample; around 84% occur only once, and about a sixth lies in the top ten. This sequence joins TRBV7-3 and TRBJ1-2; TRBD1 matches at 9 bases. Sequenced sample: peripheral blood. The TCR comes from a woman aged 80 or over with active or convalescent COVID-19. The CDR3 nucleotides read TGTGCCAGCAGCTTACGACAGGGGGGGGGCTACACCTTC. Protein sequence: CASSLRQGGGYTF.